Included here is one TCR beta chain sequence, with context. Its matching antigen is unknown. This entry comes from a study of cytomegalovirus exposure and HLA in healthy donors. The trim removed 1 base at V and 7 bases at J, leaving 5 bases unmatched. There are 15 residues in the CDR3. CDR1 and CDR2 (germline): SGHAT, FQNNGV. Using immunoSEQ multiplex PCR, the repertoire was profiled, and TCRdb retains in-frame clones only, with some absent. Among over 150,000 clones listed, about nine tenths were seen once. Study results and limitations: For cytomegalovirus status, the classifier reportedly gave diagnoses with high specificity and sensitivity.

The chain recombines TRBV11-2 with TRBJ2-1; 9 bases align to TRBD2. The sequence derives from a man between 18 and 35 years old in good health and CMV-seropositive. What was sequenced was PBMCs. The CDR3 here is CASSLGGRAGNEQFF. The CDR3 DNA follows: TGTGCCAGCAGCTTAGGCGGGAGGGCCGGAAATGAGCAGTTCTTC.